This T cell receptor beta chain was sequenced in a study of blood T cell repertoires in COVID-19. In the study overall: Acute and convalescent COVID-19 samples came from the United States, Italy and Spain. The cDNA or gDNA used as material had been derived from T cells, B-cell-depleted T cells, or PBMCs.

The CDR3 runs to 13 residues. Germline trimming cut 1 base from V and 7 bases from J; bases unmatched to any gene: 1. Germline CDR1 reads SGDLS; CDR2 reads YYNGEE. In the original workflow: Amplifying reference gene primers gave estimates of nucleated cell counts. Sequencing used immunoSEQ multiplex PCR; TCRdb keeps in-frame clones, though not all of them. V and J calls plus clone size are reproduced from that table; the DNA served to infer D and trimming. Of 50,000 to 75,000 clones listed, about 77% were seen once; the top ten hold roughly 22%. The chain recombines TRBV9 with TRBJ2-2; 7 positions match TRBD1. The sequence was obtained from an elderly man with active or convalescent COVID-19. Sequencing was carried out using peripheral blood. CDR3 sequence (DNA): TGTGCCAGCAGCGTACAGGGGGACGGGGAGCTGTTTTTT. Amino acid sequence: CASSVQGDGELFF.